Included here is one T cell receptor beta chain sequence, with context. The sample comes from a study of shared clonotypes between healthy human individuals. The table came from immunoSEQ multiplex PCR; TCRdb's copy has only in-frame clones and leaves some out. The sample holds 1.4 million or so clones; around 98.5% are singletons and the top ten take about 0.35%. The sequenced material came from naive CD4+ T cells sorted from blood. The sample's subset: CD45RA+ positively selected. The TCR originated in a young man in good health.

The CDR3 sequence: CASTGGGSSYNEQFF. The CDR3 DNA sequence: TGTGCCAGCACAGGGGGCGGGAGCTCCTACAATGAGCAGTTCTTC. The chain links TRBV25-1 to TRBJ2-1; weak D call: TRBD1 (8 bases). CDR1 is MGHDK, CDR2 SYGVNS, per germline. V was shortened by 7 bases and J by 0 bases, with 13 bases between the two germline ends. This CDR3 comprises 15 residues.